This T cell receptor beta chain is from a study of T cells in Graves' hyperthyroidism and ophthalmopathy. Researchers amplified the TCR beta CDR3 regions from RNA transcripts. HTBI primers were employed in a first-round RT-PCR of the TCR CDR3. TCRdb re-called the multiplex PCR reads with MiXCR, one entry per CDR3 protein. The sample has fewer than 850,000 distinct CDR3 sequences, 15% to 20% seen once. This clonotype showed up just a few times. The ends were cut back, 3 bases at V and 5 bases at J, with 11 bases in the middle. The CDR3 is 14 residues long. This TCR derives from a man between 50 and 59 years old with Graves' hyperthyroidism. The chain uses TRBV12-3 or TRBV12-4 and TRBJ1-5; D gene unclear. Sequencing was carried out using blood. CDR3 DNA: TGTGCCAGCAGTTTCCGGACGGCCGATCAGCCCCAGCATTTT. Translated: CASSFRTADQPQHF.